Listed here is a single TCR beta chain. The source of the sample is a study of T-cell reconstitution after alpha-beta-depleted transplantation in children. Preparing the TCRbeta library involved the use of unique molecular identifiers. TCRdb reprocessed the PCR reads via MiXCR and lists one record per CDR3 protein. This table holds 80,000 to 95,000 distinct CDR3 sequences, about 8% found once. V was clipped by 0 bases and J by 7 bases, with 19 bases between them. CDR1 is SGHRS and CDR2 is YFSETQ in the germline V gene. The CDR3 has 16 amino acids. The source of this sequence is a human donor who donated a stem cell graft to a child with congenital amegakaryocytic thrombocytopenia. The V and J genes are TRBV5-1 and TRBJ1-1; TRBD1 might be the D (6 bases). Sequencing was performed on PBMCs from the stem cell graft donor, taken from the stem cell graft. CDR3 in DNA: TGCGCCAGCAGCTTGGATGTGGGACACGTTCAGATTGAAGCTTTCTTT. This codes for CASSLDVGHVQIEAFF.